These T cell receptor beta chains were read from a single sample in a study of cytomegalovirus exposure and HLA in healthy donors. Assay: immunoSEQ multiplex PCR; the TCRdb copy retains only in-frame clones and omits some. The profile shows roughly 99,000 clones, around 73% of them singletons. Sequenced input: PBMCs. The receptors were sampled from a man aged 25 to 40 in good health and CMV-seronegative. Both conserved end residues are part of each CDR3. A D gene is named only where the DNA matches it firmly. Clone size is shown for a subset of rows, as once, few, many or a class of expanded clone.

>TRBV28|TRBD2|TRBJ2-3|-
CASGAGGITDTQYF
TGTGCCAGCGGGGCGGGGGGGATCACAGATACGCAGTATTTT
>TRBV10-3|TRBD1|TRBJ2-2|-
CAISEDMDRRNTGELFF
TGTGCCATCAGTGAGGATATGGACAGGCGGAACACCGGGGAGCTGTTTTTT
>TRBV5-1|TRBD1|TRBJ2-7|few
CASSLQQGAYEQYF
TGCGCCAGCAGCTTGCAACAGGGGGCATACGAGCAGTACTTC
>TRBV28|-|TRBJ2-5|few
CASSLRWSQETQYF
TGTGCCAGCAGTTTACGGTGGTCGCAAGAGACCCAGTACTTC
>TRBV30|TRBD1|TRBJ2-7|few
CAWNLDRGVEQYF
TGTGCCTGGAATTTGGACAGGGGAGTCGAGCAGTACTTC
>TRBV4-1|TRBD1|TRBJ2-5|-
CASSQDWDRGIETQYF
TGCGCCAGCAGCCAAGATTGGGACAGGGGAATAGAGACCCAGTACTTC
>TRBV5-1|-|TRBJ2-1|-
CASSLGLFNEQFF
TGCGCCAGCAGCTTGGGTTTATTCAATGAGCAGTTCTTC
>TRBV28|-|TRBJ1-2|once
CASSLGSYGYTF
TGTGCCAGCAGTCTCGGGAGCTATGGCTACACCTTC
>TRBV5-1|TRBD1|TRBJ1-2|once
CASSLDGQGTRGYTF
TGCGCCAGCAGCTTGGATGGACAGGGAACGAGGGGCTACACCTTC
>TRBV11-2|-|TRBJ1-6|-
CASSDRSGVSPLHF
TGTGCCAGCAGCGACCGCTCAGGGGTTTCACCCCTCCACTTT
>TRBV29-1|-|TRBJ1-3|-
CSVECESSGNTIYF
TGCAGCGTTGAGTGCGAGAGCTCTGGAAACACCATATATTTT
>TRBV19|TRBD2|TRBJ2-7|-
CASSRRGSTSGRSYEQYF
TGTGCCAGTAGTAGGAGGGGATCGACTAGCGGGAGGTCCTACGAGCAGTACTTC
>TRBV6-5|-|TRBJ2-7|-
CASSFGTAGYEQYF
TGTGCCAGCAGTTTCGGGACAGCGGGCTACGAGCAGTACTTC
>TRBV5-1|-|TRBJ2-2|-
CASSAGTATGELFF
TGCGCCAGCAGCGCGGGGACAGCCACCGGGGAGCTGTTTTTT
>TRBV19|TRBD2|TRBJ2-3|-
CASSIAGLATDTQYF
TGTGCCAGTAGTATAGCGGGACTAGCGACAGATACGCAGTATTTT
>TRBV15|TRBD2|TRBJ2-2|-
CATSRVGTSGYTGELFF
TGTGCCACCAGCAGAGTAGGGACTAGCGGATACACCGGGGAGCTGTTTTTT
>TRBV10-2|TRBD1|TRBJ2-7|-
CASSPGQVYEQYF
TGCGCCAGCAGCCCAGGACAGGTCTACGAGCAGTACTTC
>TRBV7-6|TRBD2|TRBJ2-1|-
CASSLVGRTSGAIYNEQFF
TGTGCCAGCAGCTTAGTAGGTAGGACTAGCGGGGCGATCTACAATGAGCAGTTCTTC
>TRBV2|TRBD1|TRBJ1-4|-
CASSSGTGMNEKLFF
TGTGCCAGCAGTTCTGGGACAGGGATGAATGAAAAACTGTTTTTT
>TRBV5-1|TRBD2|TRBJ2-3|-
CASSLVSSGGRSTDTQYF
TGCGCCAGCAGCTTGGTGTCTAGCGGGGGGCGGAGCACAGATACGCAGTATTTT
>TRBV28|-|TRBJ2-7|few
CASSLTTRHYEQYF
TGTGCCAGCAGTTTAACGACTAGGCACTACGAGCAGTACTTC
>TRBV7-8|TRBD1|TRBJ1-1|-
CASSATGLGTEAFF
TGTGCCAGCAGCGCGACAGGGTTGGGGACTGAAGCTTTCTTT
>TRBV28|-|TRBJ1-5|-
CASSLGARGGGQPQHF
TGTGCCAGCAGTTTAGGGGCCAGGGGCGGGGGGCAGCCCCAGCATTTT
>TRBV5-1|TRBD1|TRBJ2-7|-
CASSASQGISYEQYF
TGCGCCAGCAGCGCCTCACAGGGGATCTCCTACGAGCAGTACTTC
>TRBV18|TRBD1|TRBJ1-5|-
CASSGTDNQPQHF
TGTGCCAGCTCCGGGACAGACAATCAGCCCCAGCATTTT
>TRBV25-1|-|TRBJ1-4|few
CASSELGGNEKLFF
TGTGCCAGCAGTGAGTTGGGGGGTAATGAAAAACTGTTTTTT
>TRBV18|-|TRBJ2-7|few
CASSPPNRVGGQYF
TGTGCCAGCTCACCACCAAACAGGGTCGGCGGGCAGTACTTC
>TRBV6-1|TRBD2|TRBJ2-7|-
CASSYYPSGGDEQYF
TGTGCCAGCAGCTATTACCCTTCCGGGGGGGACGAGCAGTACTTC
>TRBV5-1|-|TRBJ2-1|-
CASSLASSYNEQFF
TGCGCCAGCAGCTTGGCTTCCTCCTACAATGAGCAGTTCTTC
>TRBV14|-|TRBJ1-2|-
CASSQDGGGYGYTF
TGTGCCAGCAGCCAAGATGGTGGCGGCTATGGCTACACCTTC
>TRBV19|TRBD1|TRBJ1-1|-
CASSTRGQGTPNTEAFF
TGTGCCAGTAGTACCCGAGGACAGGGGACCCCGAACACTGAAGCTTTCTTT
>TRBV5-1|-|TRBJ1-1|-
CASSLDVDRGAFF
TGCGCCAGCAGCTTGGACGTTGATAGAGGGGCTTTCTTT
>TRBV30|TRBD1|TRBJ2-7|-
CAWGISGGFYEQYF
TGTGCCTGGGGCATTTCAGGGGGATTCTACGAGCAGTACTTC
>TRBV9|-|TRBJ2-1|-
CASSAGNNEQFF
TGTGCCAGCAGCGCAGGGAACAATGAGCAGTTCTTC
>TRBV11-2|TRBD1|TRBJ1-3|-
CASSSGQAPGNTIYF
TGTGCCAGCAGCTCGGGACAGGCCCCTGGAAACACCATATATTTT
>TRBV19|-|TRBJ1-5|-
CASSIEAVQPQHF
TGTGCCAGTAGTATAGAGGCAGTTCAGCCCCAGCATTTT
>TRBV4-2|-|TRBJ2-1|few
CASSQDKYNEQFF
TGTGCCAGCAGCCAAGACAAATACAATGAGCAGTTCTTC
>TRBV15|TRBD1|TRBJ1-4|-
CATSRTGQGLETLFF
TGTGCCACCAGCAGAACCGGACAGGGCCTGGAAACACTGTTTTTT
>TRBV15|-|TRBJ2-3|-
CATSRAPTVTDTQYF
TGTGCCACCAGCAGAGCCCCTACGGTCACAGATACGCAGTATTTT
>TRBV5-1|-|TRBJ2-3|-
CASSLEGDTDTQYF
TGCGCCAGCAGCTTGGAGGGAGATACAGATACGCAGTATTTT
>TRBV6-1|-|TRBJ2-7|-
CASSAFKLEQYF
TGTGCCAGCAGTGCGTTCAAGCTCGAGCAGTACTTC
>TRBV5-6|TRBD1|TRBJ1-6|-
CASSLAGQPNSPLHF
TGTGCCAGCAGCCTAGCGGGACAGCCTAATTCACCCCTCCACTTT
>TRBV5-1|-|TRBJ2-7|-
CASNLGGRETSGDSYEQYF
TGCGCCAGCAACTTGGGGGGCCGGGAGACGAGCGGGGATTCCTACGAGCAGTACTTC
>TRBV10-3|TRBD1|TRBJ2-5|-
CAFDRVQETQYF
TGTGCCTTCGACAGGGTCCAAGAGACCCAGTACTTC